This entry features one T cell receptor beta chain sequence. Looked up from germline, CDR1 is SGHRS and CDR2 is YFSETQ. V dropped 4 bases and J dropped 8 bases, with 18 bases sitting between them. The CDR3 has 15 amino acids. These data belong to a study of blood T cell repertoires in COVID-19. Study-level background: Acute and convalescent COVID-19 samples came from the United States, Italy and Spain. The cDNA or gDNA used as material had been derived from T cells, B-cell-depleted T cells, or PBMCs.

As processed by the authors: For nucleated cells, counts were estimated from reference gene primer amplification. Method: immunoSEQ multiplex PCR; TCRdb's copy keeps in-frame clones and lacks some. D and trimming were read from the DNA, whereas the V and J calls and clone size are those reported in that table. The sample has a few hundred thousand clones, roughly nine tenths seen once. Sequencing used peripheral blood. The rearrangement joins TRBV5-1 to TRBJ1-4, with a tentative D call TRBD1 (5 bases). This receptor was identified in a man in his forties with acute or convalescent COVID-19. CDR3 loop: CASSGGGTVREKLFF. The CDR3 nucleotides read TGCGCCAGCAGCGGGGGAGGGACGGTACGAGAAAAACTGTTTTTT.